The next 30 T cell receptor beta chains were all read from a single sample in a study of CD8 T cell repertoires and HIV-1 epitope variants. The data were produced by immunoSEQ multiplex PCR, yet TCRdb's version contains in-frame clones alone and is incomplete. This sample has more than 85,000 clones, with around 75% found just once. Sequencing input: uncultured baseline CD8+ T cells from peripheral blood mononuclear cells (PBMCs). The receptor source for this set is a male donor with HIV.

This chain links TRBV4-1 with TRBJ1-2, with a weak D call TRBD1 (6 bases). Germline CDR1 MGHRA, CDR2 YSYEKL. Trimming pared 1 base from V and 0 bases from J, leaving 15 bases between. The CDR3 totals 17 residues. For the CDR3, the DNA is TGCGCCAGCAGCCAAGTAGAAGGGACAAGATCTAACTATGGCTACACCTTC. This encodes CASSQVEGTRSNYGYTF.

The rearrangement joins TRBV5-1 to TRBJ1-2; TRBD1 might be the D (5 bases). The CDR3 covers 14 residues. Germline assignment: CDR1 SGHRS and CDR2 YFSETQ. The V and J ends lost 0 bases and 4 bases respectively, with 10 bases between them. CDR3 bases: TGCGCCAGCAGCTTGGACAGGCAAACCTATGGCTACACCTTC. It yields the protein CASSLDRQTYGYTF.

This chain uses TRBV7-3 with TRBJ1-4, with 8 nucleotides matching TRBD1. This CDR3 is built from 13 residues. V gave up 2 bases and J gave up 10 bases; unmatched junction bases: 3. Germline CDR1 and CDR2: SGHTA and FQGTGA. The CDR3: CASSLGQGGKLFF. CDR3 nucleotide sequence: TGTGCCAGCAGCTTAGGACAGGGTGGAAAACTGTTTTTT.

This chain joins TRBV9 and TRBJ1-2, with 7 bases lining up with TRBD1. Germline values: CDR1 SGDLS, CDR2 YYNGEE. V lost 2 bases to trimming and J lost 8 bases; unmatched junction nucleotides: 9. This CDR3 comprises 14 residues. The CDR3 DNA follows: TGTGCCAGCAGCGTCGGCAGGGGGACGAAAGGCTACACCTTC. The encoded protein is CASSVGRGTKGYTF.

The chain has TRBV2 and TRBJ2-4; 8 bases match TRBD1. After removal of 6 bases from V and 7 bases from J, the junction contained 8 bases not matched to a gene. CDR3 length: 14 residues. Germline V gene sequence: CDR1 SNHLY, CDR2 FYNNEI. The CDR3 DNA reads TGTGCCAGCAGCGGCGGGACAGGAAACAACATTCAGTACTTC. Its protein is CASSGGTGNNIQYF.

This clone has only a few counts. CDR3 DNA sequence: TGCAGCGTCGCGACAGGGGCGTCCCCCTATGGCTACACCTTC. Protein: CSVATGASPYGYTF. The V and J genes are TRBV29-1 and TRBJ1-2; TRBD1 matches 8 bases. Per the germline V gene, CDR1 is SQVTM and CDR2 is ANQGSEA. CDR3 size: 14 residues. Losses at the gene ends were 6 bases for V and 4 bases for J; bases not matched to a gene: 10. The full variable domain, completed using reference TRBV29-1 and TRBJ1-2, is SAVISQKPSRDICQRGTSLTIQCQVDSQVTMMFWYRQQPGQSLTLIATANQGSEATYESGFVIDKFPISRPNLTFSTLTVSNMSPEDSSIYLCSVATGASPYGYTFGSGTRLTVV.

The rearrangement joins TRBV7-8 to TRBJ1-5; 8 bases fit TRBD1. Germline CDR1 is SGHVS and CDR2 is FQNEAQ. The CDR3 length is 16 residues. The V segment lost 1 base and the J segment 3 bases; nucleotides outside the gene matches: 5. CDR3 sequence reads: CASSLVQGADNQPQHF. The DNA for the CDR3 is TGTGCCAGCAGCTTAGTTCAGGGGGCCGACAATCAGCCCCAGCATTTT. Together with reference TRBV7-8 and TRBJ1-5, the CDR3 gives the full variable domain: GAGVSQSPRYKVAKRGQDVALRCDPISGHVSLFWYQQALGQGPEFLTYFQNEAQLDKSGLPSDRFFAERPEGSVSTLKIQRTQQEDSAVYLCASSLVQGADNQPQHFGDGTRLSIL.

This chain joins TRBV10-1 and TRBJ1-1; D unclear. The V end lost 2 bases, the J end lost 0 bases, and 7 bases lay between the germline ends. This CDR3 region has 14 residues. CDR1 is WNHNN, CDR2 SYGVQD, per germline (reference sequence). The CDR3 sequence: CASSEGSMNTEAFF. CDR3 bases: TGCGCCAGCAGTGAGGGCAGTATGAACACTGAAGCTTTCTTT.

The chain links TRBV7-9 to TRBJ2-1; D is ambiguous. Per the germline V gene, CDR1 is SEHNR and CDR2 is FQNEAQ (reference sequence). The length of the CDR3 is 12 residues. Trimming took off 4 bases at V and 6 bases at J, with 7 bases between the two ends. The CDR3: CASSYRANEQFF. The DNA of the CDR3 is TGTGCCAGCAGCTACCGGGCCAATGAGCAGTTCTTC.

This clone was seen a few times. The genes are TRBV9 and TRBJ1-3, with D unresolved. This CDR3 region has 14 residues. Germline V lookup: CDR1 SGDLS, CDR2 YYNGEE. The V gene lost 3 bases and the J gene lost 4 bases, with 11 bases spanning the gap. CDR3 sequence: CASSAAVEGNTIYF. CDR3 DNA: TGTGCCAGCAGCGCCGCGGTAGAGGGAAACACCATATATTTT. The whole variable domain, filled in from reference TRBV9 and TRBJ1-3, reads DSGVTQTPKHLITATGQRVTLRCSPRSGDLSVYWYQQSLDQGLQFLIQYYNGEERAKGNILERFSAQQFPDLHSELNLSSLELGDSALYFCASSAAVEGNTIYFGEGSWLTVV.

The V and J genes are TRBV29-1 and TRBJ1-2; possible D gene TRBD1, 5 bases. The germline V gene has CDR1 SQVTM and CDR2 ANQGSEA. The CDR3 has 11 amino acids. Trimming stripped 3 bases from V and 8 bases from J, with 10 bases between. Here the CDR3 reads CSVEVGDGYTF. The CDR3 DNA reads TGCAGCGTTGAGGTAGGGGACGGCTACACCTTC.

This chain uses TRBV4-1 with TRBJ2-3; 7 positions agree with TRBD2. This CDR3 spans 16 amino acids. V shed 1 base and J 1 base; nucleotides not matched to a gene: 5. The germline gives CDR1 MGHRA, CDR2 YSYEKL. The CDR3 DNA sequence: TGCGCCAGCAGCCAAGCGGCGGGAGAGGGCACAGATACGCAGTATTTT. This sequence encodes CASSQAAGEGTDTQYF.

The rearrangement joins TRBV28 to TRBJ2-7, with 9 bases lining up with TRBD1. V gave up 5 bases and J gave up 4 bases; unmatched junction bases: 3. The CDR3 runs to 13 residues. Germline V lookup: CDR1 MDHEN, CDR2 SYDVKM. The CDR3 bases are TGTGCCAGCAGTCAACAGGGGGCTTACGAGCAGTACTTC. This translates into CASSQQGAYEQYF.

The chain employs TRBV21-1 and TRBJ1-4. TRBV21-1 is marked as a pseudogene. The CDR3 is 17 residues long. The CDR3 bases are TGTGCCAGCAGCAAAGCGCCTCCGGATGCAACTAATGAAAAACTGTTTTTT. Translation: CASSKAPPDATNEKLFF.

The genes are TRBV7-8 and TRBJ2-3, with 8 bases that match TRBD1. The V and J ends lost 5 bases and 5 bases, in that order; junction bases with no gene match: 6. Germline V gene sequence: CDR1 SGHVS, CDR2 FQNEAQ. This CDR3 region has 14 residues. The CDR3, as DNA: TGTGCCAGCAGCCCGGACAGGGCGGTAGATACGCAGTATTTT. Its protein product is CASSPDRAVDTQYF. Full variable domain (rest looked up from reference TRBV7-8 and TRBJ2-3): GAGVSQSPRYKVAKRGQDVALRCDPISGHVSLFWYQQALGQGPEFLTYFQNEAQLDKSGLPSDRFFAERPEGSVSTLKIQRTQQEDSAVYLCASSPDRAVDTQYFGPGTRLTVL.

This clone has more than one count but fewer than ten. V usage is TRBV5-6 and J usage is TRBJ1-4; 7 nucleotides agree with TRBD1. V gave up 2 bases and J gave up 0 bases; unmatched junction bases: 7. The CDR3 contains 17 residues. The V gene's germline CDR1 is SGHDT and CDR2 YYEEEE. Here the CDR3 reads CASSLTAGTATNEKLFF. CDR3 nucleotides: TGTGCCAGCAGCTTAACCGCCGGGACAGCAACTAATGAAAAACTGTTTTTT.

The chain combines TRBV9 with TRBJ2-3; D call uncertain. This CDR3 is 14 amino acids long. CDR1 SGDLS and CDR2 YYNGEE come from the germline V gene. V was shortened by 0 bases and J by 7 bases, with 12 bases between the two germline ends. The CDR3 DNA reads as TGTGCCAGCAGCGTAGCCCCGAGGCTTAATACGCAGTATTTT. It specifies CASSVAPRLNTQYF.

This clone was recorded only once. The chain combines TRBV30 with TRBJ1-1, with a tentative D call TRBD1 (5 bases). V was clipped by 7 bases and J by 4 bases, with 16 bases between them. This CDR3 is 13 amino acids long. The germline CDR1 and CDR2 sequences are GTSNPN and SVGIG (reference sequence). The CDR3 is CASQGVGGTEAFF. DNA for the CDR3: TGTGCCTCCCAGGGAGTTGGAGGCACTGAAGCTTTCTTT.

J is TRBJ1-3 and V is TRBV6-1; D remains ambiguous. With 3 bases removed from V and 1 base from J, the gap between germline ends came to 10 bases. This CDR3 has 15 amino acids. In germline, CDR1 is MNHNS, CDR2 SASEGT. The DNA for the CDR3 is TGTGCCAGCAGTGATGTTCCGGGGTCTGGAAACACCATATATTTT. Protein sequence: CASSDVPGSGNTIYF.

The chain combines TRBV7-9 with TRBJ2-7; 13 bases map to TRBD2. Trimming cost V 3 bases and J 5 bases; bases outside gene matches: 7. CDR1 is SEHNR, CDR2 FQNEAQ, per germline (reference sequence). CDR3 length: 16 amino acids. This CDR3 is CASSFWTSGSANEQYF. CDR3 nucleotide sequence: TGTGCCAGCAGCTTCTGGACTAGCGGGAGTGCGAACGAGCAGTACTTC.

The chain has TRBV10-3 and TRBJ2-7; TRBD1 agrees at 7 bases. Trimming removed 0 bases from V and 4 bases from J; junction bases left unmatched: 6. The CDR3 contains 15 residues. Germline V lookup: CDR1 ENHRY, CDR2 SYGVKD. CDR3 nucleotides: TGTGCCATCAGTGAGTCCCGGACAGGCGGTTACGAGCAGTACTTC. Protein: CAISESRTGGYEQYF.

The chain has TRBV6-1 and TRBJ2-7; tentatively, D is TRBD1 (6 bases). This CDR3 is built from 16 residues. The V end lost 0 bases, the J end lost 0 bases, and 12 bases lay between the germline ends. From germline, CDR1 is MNHNS and CDR2 SASEGT. CDR3: CASSEAYRASSYEQYF. CDR3 sequence (DNA): TGTGCCAGCAGTGAAGCGTACAGGGCGAGCTCCTACGAGCAGTACTTC.

The V call is TRBV11-2, the J call TRBJ2-3; D is undetermined. The V end was cut by 5 bases, the J end by 2 bases, with 11 bases between. Germline V gives CDR1 SGHAT, CDR2 FQNNGV. The CDR3 consists of 14 residues. CDR3 in amino acids: CASSPPGHTDTQYF. CDR3 bases: TGTGCCAGCAGCCCGCCCGGGCACACAGATACGCAGTATTTT. The full variable domain, its missing parts supplied by reference TRBV11-2 and TRBJ2-3, is EAGVAQSPRYKIIEKRQSVAFWCNPISGHATLYWYQQILGQGPKLLIQFQNNGVVDDSQLPKDRFSAERLKGVDSTLKIQPAKLEDSAVYLCASSPPGHTDTQYFGPGTRLTVL.

J is TRBJ2-7 and V is TRBV19; TRBD2 aligns across 10 bases. CDR1 is LNHDA, CDR2 SQIVND, per germline (reference sequence). The CDR3 is 15 residues long. Germline trimming cut 3 bases from V and 3 bases from J; bases unmatched to any gene: 5. CDR3 loop: CASSISLAGNYEQYF. The CDR3 region has the DNA TGTGCCAGTAGTATTTCACTAGCGGGGAACTACGAGCAGTACTTC.

The gene calls are TRBV19 and TRBJ2-7; 10 bases match TRBD1. J gave up 3 bases and V 5 bases, and 7 bases lay outside the gene matches. The CDR3 contains 15 residues. Germline CDR1 LNHDA, CDR2 SQIVND (reference sequence). The CDR3 DNA reads TGTGCCAGTAGTCGAGACCGGGACAGGGGCTACGAGCAGTACTTC. This translates into CASSRDRDRGYEQYF. Full variable domain (outside the CDR3, taken from reference TRBV19 and TRBJ2-7): DGGITQSPKYLFRKEGQNVTLSCEQNLNHDAMYWYRQDPGQGLRLIYYSQIVNDFQKGDIAEGYSVSREKKESFPLTVTSAQKNPTAFYLCASSRDRDRGYEQYFGPGTRLTVT.

The chain recombines TRBV9 with TRBJ2-3; maybe TRBD2 (5 bases). This CDR3 has 16 residues. V was trimmed by 5 bases and J by 0 bases, leaving 16 bases between them. Germline CDR1 and CDR2: SGDLS and YYNGEE. The CDR3 protein is CASSTSSTQSTDTQYF. CDR3 nucleotides: TGTGCCAGCAGTACCTCTAGCACCCAAAGCACAGATACGCAGTATTTT.

The chain joins TRBV5-5 to TRBJ2-5; either TRBD1 or TRBD2 may fit D (6 bases each). V shed 5 bases and J shed 3 bases, with 26 bases lying between them. CDR1 is SGHKS, CDR2 YYEKEE, per germline (reference sequence). The CDR3 has 18 residues. CDR3 DNA sequence: TGTGCCAGCAGAACGAATCCCTCCGAGGGGGGCGTAAAAGAGACCCAGTACTTC. Translated, it gives CASRTNPSEGGVKETQYF.

The chain is built from TRBV6-6 and TRBJ1-4; D not certain. V was cut by 5 bases and J by 3 bases, with 7 bases left in between. Germline assignment: CDR1 MNHNY and CDR2 SVGAGI (reference sequence). The length of the CDR3 is 13 residues. The CDR3 nucleotides read TGTGCCAGCAGTGCGGTAGCTAATGAAAAACTGTTTTTT. Translated: CASSAVANEKLFF.

This clone was observed a handful of times. The chain joins TRBV5-6 to TRBJ1-1; no firm D call. Germline lookup yields CDR1 SGHDT and CDR2 YYEEEE. This CDR3 is built from 13 residues. V dropped 4 bases and J dropped 2 bases, with 9 bases sitting between them. The DNA for the CDR3 is TGTGCCAGCAGCCTCACACAAAACACTGAAGCTTTCTTT. Translation: CASSLTQNTEAFF.

The genes are TRBV5-6 and TRBJ2-7; D not certain. From germline, CDR1 is SGHDT and CDR2 YYEEEE. CDR3 size: 14 residues. V was shortened by 0 bases and J by 3 bases, with 10 bases between the two germline ends. Here the CDR3 reads CASSLGSSSYEQYF. The CDR3 coding sequence is TGTGCCAGCAGCTTGGGCAGCTCTAGCTACGAGCAGTACTTC. Looking up the rest from reference TRBV5-6 and TRBJ2-7 gives the full variable domain: DAGVTQSPTHLIKTRGQQVTLRCSPKSGHDTVSWYQQALGQGPQFIFQYYEEEERQRGNFPDRFSGHQFPNYSSELNVNALLLGDSALYLCASSLGSSSYEQYFGPGTRLTVT.